This TCR beta chain was found in a study of beta chain features in type 1 diabetes. Study outcomes and limitations: Type 1 diabetes patients showed a moderate but significant shortening of TCRB CDR3s in all four CD4+ subsets.

The study reverse transcribed the entire isolated RNA, so it sequenced expressed TCRB transcripts. Some clones are missing from TCRdb's copy, which holds only in-frame ones; the method was immunoSEQ multiplex PCR. The profile shows 500,000 to 800,000 clones, roughly 12% of them singletons. This clone has only a few counts. No antigen is known for it. The CDR3 is 14 amino acids. Germline V gene lookup returns CDR1 LGHNA and CDR2 YSLEER. Trimming pared 2 bases from V and 6 bases from J, leaving 12 bases between. The gene calls are TRBV4-3 and TRBJ2-3; D call uncertain. The clonotype was recovered from a man aged 30-40 years with type 1 diabetes. The specimen was naive CD4+ T cells from blood. CDR3 sequence (DNA): TGCGCCAGCAGCCAACGAATGATGGTGGATACGCAGTATTTT. This gives the protein CASSQRMMVDTQYF.